This T cell receptor (beta chain) appears in the sequencing data of a study of T cell repertoires in cytomegalovirus infection. General study points: The cumulative frequency of public TCR beta families identified carriers of CMV plus the relevant HLA.

This clonotype was observed many times. As yet, its antigen is unknown. Germline V gene data show CDR1 as WSHSY and CDR2 as SAAADI. This CDR3 contains 13 residues. V lost 3 bases to trimming and J lost 2 bases, with 7 bases between them. TCRdb re-called the reads with MiXCR, one entry per CDR3 protein. This table holds about 360,000 distinct CDR3 sequences, less than 20% found once. The sequenced sample consisted of PBMCs. V gene TRBV10-2 combines with J gene TRBJ1-1; D is unresolved. This receptor was obtained from a human donor in good health (CMV status not recorded). Some clones in this sample may be carry-over from other donors' samples. CDR3 sequence reads: CASSDGRNTEAFF. Here the CDR3 DNA reads TGCGCCAGCAGTGATGGGAGAAACACTGAAGCTTTCTTT.